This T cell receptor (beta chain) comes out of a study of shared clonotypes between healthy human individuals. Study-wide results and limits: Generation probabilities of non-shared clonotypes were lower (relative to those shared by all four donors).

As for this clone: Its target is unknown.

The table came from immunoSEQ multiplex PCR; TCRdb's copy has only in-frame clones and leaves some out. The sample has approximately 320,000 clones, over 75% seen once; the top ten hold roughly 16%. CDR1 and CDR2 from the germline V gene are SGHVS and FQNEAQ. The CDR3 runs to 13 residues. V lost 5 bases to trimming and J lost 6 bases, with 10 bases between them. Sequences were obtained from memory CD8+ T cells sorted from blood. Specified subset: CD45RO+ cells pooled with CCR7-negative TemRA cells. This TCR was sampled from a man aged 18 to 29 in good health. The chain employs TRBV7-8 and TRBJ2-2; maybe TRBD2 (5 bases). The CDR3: CASSNLGAGELFF. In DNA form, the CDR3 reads TGTGCCAGCAGCAACTTGGGAGCCGGGGAGCTGTTTTTT. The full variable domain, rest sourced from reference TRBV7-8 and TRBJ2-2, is GAGVSQSPRYKVAKRGQDVALRCDPISGHVSLFWYQQALGQGPEFLTYFQNEAQLDKSGLPSDRFFAERPEGSVSTLKIQRTQQEDSAVYLCASSNLGAGELFFGEGSRLTVL.